The source of this T cell receptor beta chain is a study of OX40 agonist ivuxolimab in advanced cancers. Study-level information: Partial responses were recorded for three patients, including one with hepatocellular carcinoma and two with cutaneous melanoma.

V was clipped by 6 bases and J by 0 bases, with 5 bases between them. The CDR3 runs to 12 residues. Germline values: CDR1 SNHLY, CDR2 FYNNEI. Produced via immunoSEQ multiplex PCR; TCRdb's table is partial and in-frame only. The sample lists 50,000 to 65,000 clones, 65% to 85% occurring once. This chain joins TRBV2 and TRBJ1-1; D call uncertain. The sample in question was CD4+ or CD8+ T cells sorted from blood, obtained in a trial of the OX40 agonist ivuxolimab. This clonotype was sampled from an adult with an advanced solid tumor such as melanoma, head and neck, liver or kidney cancer. The CDR3 region is CASRVLNTEAFF. The CDR3 DNA reads as TGTGCCAGCAGAGTCTTGAACACTGAAGCTTTCTTT.